These 2 T cell receptor beta chains originate from one sample sequenced in a study of cytomegalovirus exposure and HLA in healthy donors (dated by TCRdb to about 2017). Libraries were prepared through the immunoSEQ multiplex PCR assay. What TCRdb holds here is the immuneACCESS table cut down to in-frame rearrangements. Part of the clones is not present; checked against another copy, under half of the missing clones reflect an unresolved V gene, and the others are unexplained. The sample records around 350,000 clones, 86% of which are singletons. Clones ranked in the top ten supply roughly 0.8% of the sample. Sequencing was carried out using PBMCs. The origin of the receptors is a woman in her late teens or twenties in good health and CMV-seronegative.

In regard to this clone: The same CDR3 arises from other DNA sequences in this sample as well. The chain uses TRBV28 and TRBJ2-3, with 8 nucleotides matching TRBD2. The CDR3 sequence is 15 residues long. V was pared by 4 bases and J by 3 bases, with 6 bases of the junction left unmatched. Germline CDR1 and CDR2: MDHEN and SYDVKM. The CDR3 bases are TGTGCCAGCAGTTCCCCCGGCGGGGGGACAGATACGCAGTATTTT. It translates to CASSSPGGGTDTQYF.

The chain has TRBV5-8 and TRBJ2-5; TRBD2 aligns across 11 bases. V lost 4 bases to trimming and J lost 5 bases; unmatched junction nucleotides: 7. The CDR3 contains 15 residues. CDR1 SGHTS and CDR2 YDEGEE come from the germline V gene. The CDR3 here is CASSLTSGSLETQYF. In DNA, the CDR3 is TGTGCCAGCAGCCTCACTAGCGGGAGTTTGGAGACCCAGTACTTC.